This T cell receptor (beta chain) was profiled in a study of OX40 agonist ivuxolimab in advanced cancers. Notes on the study in general: Average numbers of expanded clones were greater in CD8+ T cells than in CD4+. Doses of 0.1 to 3.0 mg/kg were accompanied by clonal expansion of CD4+ and CD8+ blood T cells by week 6.

Trimming took 4 bases from V and 3 from J; bases not matched to a gene: 5. The V gene's germline CDR1 is SGHVS and CDR2 FQNEAQ. The CDR3 covers 15 residues. In the case of this clone: Its antigen is as yet unknown.

The assay was immunoSEQ multiplex PCR, and TCRdb's table has in-frame clones only and misses some. Here the sample spans about 46,000 clones, approximately 85% being singletons. The sequences come from CD4+ or CD8+ T cells sorted from blood, collected in a trial of the OX40 agonist ivuxolimab. The receptor was derived from an adult with an advanced solid tumor such as melanoma, head and neck, liver or kidney cancer. The chain has TRBV7-8 and TRBJ2-1, with 8 bases matching TRBD1. CDR3 nucleotide sequence: TGTGCCAGCAGCTCGCCACAGGGGGACTACAATGAGCAGTTCTTC. Its translation is CASSSPQGDYNEQFF.